This T cell receptor beta chain was sequenced during a study of T cell responses to AZD1222 COVID-19 vaccine. Regarding the study as a whole: Recipients of AZD1222 seropositive at baseline numbered only 6 or 7. Sampling captured repertoires only after the peak T cell response.

This clone was observed once. The antigen remains unidentified. Sequencing was performed with immunoSEQ multiplex PCR; in TCRdb, only in-frame clones are kept and a portion is missing. The table includes tens of thousands of clones, approximately 90% detected once. The TCR comes from an adult in good health. The sequences come from peripheral blood, collected on day 0 of AZD1222 vaccination.

Here the CDR3 reads CASSLGHYNEQFF. In DNA, the CDR3 is TGTGCCAGCAGCCTGGGACATTACAATGAGCAGTTCTTC. V usage is TRBV3-1 (or the pseudogene TRBV3-2) and J usage is TRBJ2-1, with D tentatively TRBD1 (6 bases). The germline gives CDR1 LGHDT, CDR2 YNNKEL (reference sequence). The V end lost 4 bases, the J end lost 4 bases, and 8 bases lay between the germline ends. The CDR3 runs to 13 residues.